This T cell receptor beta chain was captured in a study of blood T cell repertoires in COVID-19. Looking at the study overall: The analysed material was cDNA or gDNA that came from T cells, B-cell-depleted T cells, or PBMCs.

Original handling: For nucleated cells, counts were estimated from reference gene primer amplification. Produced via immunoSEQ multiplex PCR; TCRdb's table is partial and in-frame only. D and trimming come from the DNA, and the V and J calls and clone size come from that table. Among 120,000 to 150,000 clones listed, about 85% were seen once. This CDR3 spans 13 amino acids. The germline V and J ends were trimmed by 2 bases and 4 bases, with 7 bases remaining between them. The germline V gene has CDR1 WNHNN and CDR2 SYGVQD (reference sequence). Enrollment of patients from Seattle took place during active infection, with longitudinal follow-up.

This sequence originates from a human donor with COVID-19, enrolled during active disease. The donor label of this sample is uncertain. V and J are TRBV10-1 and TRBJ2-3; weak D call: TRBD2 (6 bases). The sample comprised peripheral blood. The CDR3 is CASSEGGADTQYF. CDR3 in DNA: TGCGCCAGCAGTGAGGGAGGGGCAGATACGCAGTATTTT.